This T cell receptor beta chain was found in a study of lymphopenia after photon versus proton radiotherapy. TCRdb's table, derived via immunoSEQ multiplex PCR, lists solely in-frame clones and lacks some. The sample has some 20,000 clones; roughly four fifths are singletons. Trimming removed 4 bases from V and 6 bases from J, with 21 bases in between. Germline CDR1 is SGHTA and CDR2 is FQGNSA. The CDR3 spans 16 residues. This receptor was identified in a woman aged 50 to 60 with pancreatic cancer. The specimen comprised peripheral blood, sampled from a patient treated with photon-based radiotherapy. This sequence joins TRBV7-2 and TRBJ1-2, with D unresolved. The CDR3 nucleotides read TGTGCCAGCAGCTCCCAACACACCATACTAGGAAATGGCTACACCTTC. Translated, it gives CASSSQHTILGNGYTF.